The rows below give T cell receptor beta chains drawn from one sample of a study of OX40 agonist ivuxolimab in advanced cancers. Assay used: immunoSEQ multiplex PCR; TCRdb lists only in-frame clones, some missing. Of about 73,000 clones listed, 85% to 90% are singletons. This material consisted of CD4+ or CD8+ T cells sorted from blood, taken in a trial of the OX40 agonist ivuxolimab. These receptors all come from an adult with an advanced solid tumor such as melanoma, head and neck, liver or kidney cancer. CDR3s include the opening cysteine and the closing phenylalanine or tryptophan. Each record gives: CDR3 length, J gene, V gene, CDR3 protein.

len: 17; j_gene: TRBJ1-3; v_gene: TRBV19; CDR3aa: CASSIVARGMTGNTIYF
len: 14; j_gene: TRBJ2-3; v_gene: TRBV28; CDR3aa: CASSSLLPRGTQYF
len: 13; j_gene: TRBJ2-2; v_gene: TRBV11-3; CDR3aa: CASSSEITGELFF
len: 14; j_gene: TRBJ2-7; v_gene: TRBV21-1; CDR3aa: CASSKAGEANEQYF
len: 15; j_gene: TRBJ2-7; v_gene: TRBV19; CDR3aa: CASSMLEGAPYEQYF
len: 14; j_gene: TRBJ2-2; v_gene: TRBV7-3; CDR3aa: CASGYPGAAGELFF
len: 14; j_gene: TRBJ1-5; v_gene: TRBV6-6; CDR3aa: CASRPLVSNQPQHF
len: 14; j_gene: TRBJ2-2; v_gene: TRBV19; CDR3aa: CASSRILVSGELFF
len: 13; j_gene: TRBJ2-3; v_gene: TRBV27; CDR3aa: CASSWLGADTQYF
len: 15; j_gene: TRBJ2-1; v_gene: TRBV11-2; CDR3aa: CASSFGGGMSNEQFF
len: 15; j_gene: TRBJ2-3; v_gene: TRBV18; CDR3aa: CASSPSTSGTDTQYF
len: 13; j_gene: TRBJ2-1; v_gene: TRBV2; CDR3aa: CASRREVYNEQFF
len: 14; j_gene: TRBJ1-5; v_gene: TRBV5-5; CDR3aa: CASSQAFSNQPQHF
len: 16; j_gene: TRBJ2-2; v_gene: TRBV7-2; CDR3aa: CASSLSGRANTGELFF
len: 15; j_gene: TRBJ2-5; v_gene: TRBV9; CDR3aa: CASSVGIGEGETQYF
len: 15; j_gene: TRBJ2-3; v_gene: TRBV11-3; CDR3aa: CASSLGLAGLDTQYF
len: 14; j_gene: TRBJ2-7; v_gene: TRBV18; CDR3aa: CASSPADRNYEQYF
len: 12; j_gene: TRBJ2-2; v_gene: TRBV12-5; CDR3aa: CASARDTGELFF
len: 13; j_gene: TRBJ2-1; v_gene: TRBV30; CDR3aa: CAWKARGEDEQFF
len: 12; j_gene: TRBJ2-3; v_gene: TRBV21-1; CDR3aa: CASSKWPDTQYF
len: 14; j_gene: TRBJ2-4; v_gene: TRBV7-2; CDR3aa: CASSSRQGAFIQYF
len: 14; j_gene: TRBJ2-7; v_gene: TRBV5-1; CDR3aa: CASSPDPGAYEQYF
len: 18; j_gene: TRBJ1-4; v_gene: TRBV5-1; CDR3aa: CASSSNTGNWGTNEKLFF
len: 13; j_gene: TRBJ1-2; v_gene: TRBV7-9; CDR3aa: CASSPQNYYGYTF
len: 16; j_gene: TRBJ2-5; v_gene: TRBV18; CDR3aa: CASSPLGLAGGETQYF
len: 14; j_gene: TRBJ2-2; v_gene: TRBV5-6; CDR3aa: CASSPGQNTGELFF
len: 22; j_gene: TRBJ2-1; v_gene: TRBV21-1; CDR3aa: CASSPPSLASGRHRGSYNEQFF
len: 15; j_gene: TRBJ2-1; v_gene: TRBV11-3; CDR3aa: CASSLGGEVFNEQFF
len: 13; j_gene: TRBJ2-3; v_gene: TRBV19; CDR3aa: CAISLGVGDTQYF
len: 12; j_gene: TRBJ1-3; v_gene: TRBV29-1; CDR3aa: CSVRQDGNTIYF
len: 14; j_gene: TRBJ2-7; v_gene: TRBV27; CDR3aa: CATPGGRASYEQYF
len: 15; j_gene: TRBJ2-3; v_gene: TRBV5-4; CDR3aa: CASSYVTGVTDTQYF
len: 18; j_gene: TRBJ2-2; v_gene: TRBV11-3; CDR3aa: CASSREGLAGGRTGELFF
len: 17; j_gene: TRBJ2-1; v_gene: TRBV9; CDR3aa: CASSGGVLAHSYNEQFF
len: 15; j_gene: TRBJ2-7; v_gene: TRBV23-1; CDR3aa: CASIKRQGRSYEQYF
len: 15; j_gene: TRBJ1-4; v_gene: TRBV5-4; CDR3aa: CASSRTGGFDEKLFF
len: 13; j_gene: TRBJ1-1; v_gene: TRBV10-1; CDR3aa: CASRLSRNTEAFF
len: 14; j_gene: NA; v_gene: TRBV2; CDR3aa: CASSSGTGSYEQYF
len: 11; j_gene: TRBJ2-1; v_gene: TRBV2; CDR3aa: CASRIDNEQFF
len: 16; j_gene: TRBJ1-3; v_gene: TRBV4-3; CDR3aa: CASSQDWLGYGNTIYF
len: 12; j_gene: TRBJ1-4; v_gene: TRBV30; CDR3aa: CAWSPRDTKLFF
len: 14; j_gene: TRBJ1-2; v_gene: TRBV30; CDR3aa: CAWSGQNYNYGYTF
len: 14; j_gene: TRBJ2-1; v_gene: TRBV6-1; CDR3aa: CASSEVGGETEQFF
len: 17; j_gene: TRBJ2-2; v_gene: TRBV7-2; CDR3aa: CASSLGALAGNTGELFF
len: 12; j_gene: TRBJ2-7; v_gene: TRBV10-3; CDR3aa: CAIRTVPYEQYF
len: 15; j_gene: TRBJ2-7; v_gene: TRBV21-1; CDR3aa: CASSASLGPGLEQYF
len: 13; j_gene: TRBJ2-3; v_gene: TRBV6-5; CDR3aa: CASMGGGTDTQYF
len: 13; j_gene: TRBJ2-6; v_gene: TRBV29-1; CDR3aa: CSGTVSGANVLTF
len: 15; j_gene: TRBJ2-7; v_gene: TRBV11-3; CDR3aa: CASSTGTGRSYEQYF